The rows below give T cell receptor beta chains drawn from one sample of a study of T cell responses to AZD1222 COVID-19 vaccine. Clones were read by immunoSEQ multiplex PCR, and TCRdb kept only the in-frame ones, dropping some. The profile shows more than 85,000 clones, around 90% of them singletons. The specimen was peripheral blood, collected on day 0 of AZD1222 vaccination. Every receptor here comes from an adult in good health. The CDR3 runs from the conserved cysteine through the conserved F or W. Fields, in order: J gene, V gene, CDR3 length, D gene, clone size, CDR3 protein, CDR3 DNA. The D gene is left open where the match is weak. Clone size is not always given. Where it is, it says once, few, many or a class for expanded clones.

j_call: TRBJ1-1
v_call: TRBV9
cdr3_length: 16
d_call: -
clone_size: -
cdr3_aa: CASSVEEGHSADEAFF
cdr3_nt: TGTGCCAGCAGCGTAGAGGAGGGACACAGCGCAGATGAAGCTTTCTTT

j_call: TRBJ1-1
v_call: TRBV5-4
cdr3_length: 12
d_call: -
clone_size: -
cdr3_aa: CASSLTGFEAFF
cdr3_nt: TGTGCCAGCAGCTTAACAGGGTTTGAAGCTTTCTTT

j_call: TRBJ2-7
v_call: TRBV27
cdr3_length: 14
d_call: -
clone_size: once
cdr3_aa: CASSLSAVTYEQYF
cdr3_nt: TGTGCCAGCAGTTTATCAGCTGTAACCTACGAGCAGTACTTC

j_call: TRBJ1-1
v_call: TRBV15
cdr3_length: 14
d_call: TRBD1
clone_size: -
cdr3_aa: CATSTRQGFTEAFF
cdr3_nt: TGTGCCACCAGCACCAGACAGGGTTTTACTGAAGCTTTCTTT

j_call: TRBJ2-7
v_call: TRBV6-5
cdr3_length: 11
d_call: -
clone_size: -
cdr3_aa: CASWETYEQYF
cdr3_nt: TGTGCCAGTTGGGAAACCTACGAGCAGTACTTC

j_call: TRBJ1-2
v_call: TRBV2
cdr3_length: 14
d_call: TRBD1
clone_size: -
cdr3_aa: CASLRDRAGDGYTF
cdr3_nt: TGTGCCAGCCTACGGGACAGGGCCGGCGATGGCTACACCTTC

j_call: TRBJ1-5
v_call: TRBV18
cdr3_length: 14
d_call: -
clone_size: -
cdr3_aa: CASSPSGMGQPQHF
cdr3_nt: TGTGCCAGCTCACCATCCGGGATGGGACAGCCCCAGCATTTT

j_call: TRBJ2-3
v_call: TRBV6-2/TRBV6-3
cdr3_length: 14
d_call: -
clone_size: -
cdr3_aa: CASSYELHTDTQYF
cdr3_nt: TGTGCCAGCAGTTATGAACTACACACAGATACGCAGTATTTT

j_call: TRBJ1-1
v_call: TRBV4-2
cdr3_length: 15
d_call: -
clone_size: -
cdr3_aa: CASSPHASSNTEAFF
cdr3_nt: TGTGCCAGCAGCCCGCACGCCAGCTCGAACACTGAAGCTTTCTTT

j_call: TRBJ1-6
v_call: TRBV5-6
cdr3_length: 16
d_call: -
clone_size: -
cdr3_aa: CASSWGPSGYNSPLHF
cdr3_nt: TGTGCCAGCAGCTGGGGGCCGTCAGGGTATAATTCACCCCTCCACTTT

j_call: TRBJ2-2
v_call: TRBV30
cdr3_length: 15
d_call: TRBD2
clone_size: -
cdr3_aa: CAWRGPSSGPGELFF
cdr3_nt: TGTGCCTGGAGGGGGCCGTCTAGCGGTCCCGGGGAGCTGTTTTTT

j_call: TRBJ1-4
v_call: TRBV28
cdr3_length: 13
d_call: -
clone_size: -
cdr3_aa: CASRRDLGEKLFF
cdr3_nt: TGTGCCAGCAGACGGGATCTAGGGGAAAAACTGTTTTTT

j_call: TRBJ1-2
v_call: TRBV27
cdr3_length: 13
d_call: -
clone_size: -
cdr3_aa: CASSPSGSSGYTF
cdr3_nt: TGTGCCAGCAGTCCGTCGGGGTCCTCCGGCTACACCTTC

j_call: TRBJ1-3
v_call: TRBV7-9
cdr3_length: 14
d_call: -
clone_size: -
cdr3_aa: CASSLGGSGNTIYF
cdr3_nt: TGTGCCAGCAGCTTAGGGGGATCTGGAAACACCATATATTTT

j_call: TRBJ1-3
v_call: TRBV6-5
cdr3_length: 13
d_call: TRBD1
clone_size: -
cdr3_aa: CASGRDRVNTIYF
cdr3_nt: TGTGCCAGCGGACGTGACAGGGTCAACACCATATATTTT

j_call: TRBJ2-7
v_call: TRBV20-1
cdr3_length: 13
d_call: -
clone_size: -
cdr3_aa: CSASGGRSYEQYF
cdr3_nt: TGCAGTGCTAGTGGGGGGCGTTCCTACGAGCAGTACTTC

j_call: TRBJ2-2
v_call: TRBV7-9
cdr3_length: 12
d_call: -
clone_size: once
cdr3_aa: CASSPMSGELFF
cdr3_nt: TGTGCCAGCAGCCCCATGTCCGGGGAGCTGTTTTTT

j_call: TRBJ1-3
v_call: TRBV11-2
cdr3_length: 18
d_call: TRBD1
clone_size: -
cdr3_aa: CASSSRDRGLRSGNTIYF
cdr3_nt: TGTGCCAGCAGCTCTAGGGACAGGGGGCTTCGTTCTGGAAACACCATATATTTT

j_call: TRBJ1-6
v_call: TRBV5-5
cdr3_length: 15
d_call: -
clone_size: -
cdr3_aa: CATQRGGLGGSPLHF
cdr3_nt: TGTGCCACCCAGCGGGGGGGCCTTGGGGGTTCACCCCTCCACTTT

j_call: TRBJ2-7
v_call: TRBV2
cdr3_length: 11
d_call: -
clone_size: -
cdr3_aa: CASRHSYEQYF
cdr3_nt: TGTGCCAGCAGGCACAGCTACGAGCAGTACTTC

j_call: TRBJ2-2
v_call: TRBV7-9
cdr3_length: 14
d_call: TRBD2
clone_size: -
cdr3_aa: CASSLLAVTGELFF
cdr3_nt: TGTGCCAGCAGCCTTCTAGCGGTCACCGGGGAGCTGTTTTTT

j_call: TRBJ2-3
v_call: TRBV7-2
cdr3_length: 15
d_call: -
clone_size: once
cdr3_aa: CASSLAGGPVDTQYF
cdr3_nt: TGTGCCAGCAGCTTAGCGGGGGGGCCTGTAGATACGCAGTATTTT

j_call: TRBJ1-2
v_call: TRBV6-5
cdr3_length: 13
d_call: TRBD1
clone_size: -
cdr3_aa: CASSSTGDYGYTF
cdr3_nt: TGTGCCAGCAGTTCTACAGGGGACTATGGCTACACCTTC

j_call: TRBJ1-2
v_call: TRBV29-1
cdr3_length: 15
d_call: -
clone_size: -
cdr3_aa: CSVPRAGGANYGYTF
cdr3_nt: TGCAGCGTTCCCCGTGCCGGGGGCGCTAACTATGGCTACACCTTC

j_call: TRBJ2-1
v_call: TRBV7-6
cdr3_length: 16
d_call: -
clone_size: -
cdr3_aa: CASSPNLAARKNEQFF
cdr3_nt: TGTGCCAGCAGCCCGAACTTAGCAGCCCGGAAGAATGAGCAGTTCTTC

j_call: TRBJ1-3
v_call: TRBV9
cdr3_length: 15
d_call: -
clone_size: -
cdr3_aa: CASSVAVGRTNTIYF
cdr3_nt: TGTGCCAGCAGCGTAGCCGTGGGGCGGACAAACACCATATATTTT

j_call: TRBJ1-5
v_call: TRBV28
cdr3_length: 13
d_call: -
clone_size: -
cdr3_aa: CASSLDGVQPQHF
cdr3_nt: TGTGCCAGCAGTTTGGATGGGGTTCAGCCCCAGCATTTT

j_call: TRBJ1-1
v_call: TRBV7-9
cdr3_length: 13
d_call: TRBD1
clone_size: -
cdr3_aa: CASSPTGGGEAFF
cdr3_nt: TGTGCCAGCAGCCCTACAGGGGGTGGTGAAGCTTTCTTT

j_call: TRBJ2-5
v_call: TRBV6-5
cdr3_length: 13
d_call: -
clone_size: -
cdr3_aa: CASRLSNWETQYF
cdr3_nt: TGTGCCAGCAGGCTGTCTAATTGGGAGACCCAGTACTTC

j_call: TRBJ1-1
v_call: TRBV11-2
cdr3_length: 11
d_call: TRBD1
clone_size: few
cdr3_aa: CASSFTGVPVF
cdr3_nt: TGTGCCAGCAGCTTTACAGGGGTCCCTGTGTTT

j_call: TRBJ1-2
v_call: TRBV27
cdr3_length: 16
d_call: TRBD1
clone_size: -
cdr3_aa: CASSSRRAGGEYGYTF
cdr3_nt: TGTGCCAGCAGTTCAAGGCGGGCAGGGGGCGAGTATGGCTACACCTTC

j_call: TRBJ2-7
v_call: TRBV2
cdr3_length: 11
d_call: -
clone_size: once
cdr3_aa: CASSPTYEQYF
cdr3_nt: TGTGCCAGCAGTCCGACCTACGAGCAGTACTTC

j_call: TRBJ1-6
v_call: TRBV28
cdr3_length: 15
d_call: -
clone_size: -
cdr3_aa: CASSLLRGYSSPLHF
cdr3_nt: TGTGCCAGCAGTTTATTAAGGGGGTATAGTTCACCCCTCCACTTT

j_call: TRBJ2-2
v_call: TRBV4-2
cdr3_length: 15
d_call: -
clone_size: -
cdr3_aa: CASSQDLANTGELFF
cdr3_nt: TGTGCCAGCAGCCAAGATCTAGCTAACACCGGGGAGCTGTTTTTT

j_call: TRBJ1-1
v_call: TRBV7-9
cdr3_length: 14
d_call: -
clone_size: -
cdr3_aa: CASSQAALNTEAFF
cdr3_nt: TGTGCCAGCAGCCAAGCCGCTTTGAACACTGAAGCTTTCTTT

j_call: TRBJ2-1
v_call: TRBV30
cdr3_length: 15
d_call: TRBD2
clone_size: few
cdr3_aa: CAWGPGLGGYNEQFF
cdr3_nt: TGTGCCTGGGGTCCGGGACTAGGAGGCTACAATGAGCAGTTCTTC